This is a list of T cell receptor beta chains from one sample in a study of regulatory T cells in long-lasting Graves disease. TCRdb re-analysed the multiplex PCR reads in MiXCR, keeping a single row per CDR3 protein. The data contain roughly 400,000 distinct CDR3 sequences, over 15% of them singletons. In addition, the sample was reused for a study of T cells in Graves' hyperthyroidism and ophthalmopathy.

The sequenced sample was peripheral blood mononuclear cells (PBMCs), obtained at new diagnosis, from a patient treated with antithyroid drugs. The source is a woman younger than 30 with Graves disease. Both conserved end residues are part of each CDR3. A D gene is named only where the DNA matches it firmly. Size is omitted from some rows. Given values are once, few, many or a class for expanded clones.

TRBJ1-5 TRBD1 TRBV12-3/TRBV12-4 few TGTGCCAGCAGTTTGGGCCGTGGGACAGGGGGCAATCAGCCCCAGCATTTT CASSLGRGTGGNQPQHF
TRBJ2-1 TRBD2 TRBV6-1 few TGTGCCAGCAGTCGAGGGACTACTTCCGAGGATGAGCAGTTCTTC CASSRGTTSEDEQFF
TRBJ2-2 . TRBV5-1 few TGCGCCAGCAGCCCTCAGCGCATGAACACCGGGGAGCTGTTTTTT CASSPQRMNTGELFF
TRBJ1-1 . TRBV5-8 few TGTGCCAGCAGCTTGTGGGGACGGGGCGCAGCTTTCTTT CASSLWGRGAAFF
TRBJ1-2 . TRBV28 many TGTGCCAGCAACCCCCTTGGGGGGGCGTCCTATGGCTACACCTTC CASNPLGGASYGYTF
TRBJ2-2 . TRBV4-3 . TGCGCCAGCAGCCAAGATGAGGCTAGAGGGACCGGGGAGCTGTTTTTT CASSQDEARGTGELFF
TRBJ2-7 . TRBV19 . TGTGCCAGTAGTATGGGAGGAGGACTATCCTACGAGCAGTACTTC CASSMGGGLSYEQYF
TRBJ2-7 . TRBV27 few TGTGCCAGCAGTTTTCTAGGGCAAGCCTACGAGCAGTACTTC CASSFLGQAYEQYF
TRBJ2-1 . TRBV28 . TGTGCCAGCAGTTCCCGGGACTTCCTTCGCTCCTACAATGAGCAGTTCTTC CASSSRDFLRSYNEQFF
TRBJ1-1 . TRBV29-1 many TGCAGCGGTTATAACCAGGGAGGGGTGAACACTGAAGCTTTCTTT CSGYNQGGVNTEAFF
TRBJ2-1 TRBD1 TRBV13 . TGTGCCAGCAGCTACAGGACAGGGGTGATCGAGCAGTTCTTC CASSYRTGVIEQFF
TRBJ2-5 TRBD1 TRBV5-6 . TGTGCCAGCATTATATATGGACAGGGCATTCAAGAGACCCAGTACTTC CASIIYGQGIQETQYF
TRBJ2-1 TRBD2 TRBV9 . TGTGCCAGCACACGCGGGGGGCAGAACAATGAGCAGTTCTTC CASTRGGQNNEQFF
TRBJ2-7 . TRBV7-9 few TGTGCCAGCACCACGGGGTCCTACGAGCAGTACTTC CASTTGSYEQYF
TRBJ1-4 . TRBV27 many TGTGCCAGCAGAAAGACCGCAACTAATGAAAAACTGTTTTTT CASRKTATNEKLFF
TRBJ2-1 . TRBV24-1 many TGTGCCACCAGTGATGGCCTTACATCCTACAATGAGCAGTTCTTC CATSDGLTSYNEQFF
TRBJ2-6 TRBD1 TRBV5-8 . TGTGCCAGCAGCCAGAGGGACAGGGGCTCTGGGGCCAACGTCCTGACTTTC CASSQRDRGSGANVLTF
TRBJ2-2 . TRBV7-2 few TGTGCCAGCAGCTTAGCGGACCTGATTACCGGGGAGCTGTTTTTT CASSLADLITGELFF
TRBJ1-1 . TRBV7-9 . TGTGCCAGCAGCCTCCGGTGGGACACTGAAGCTTTCTTT CASSLRWDTEAFF
TRBJ2-3 . TRBV10-3 many TGTGCCATCACCCGCGTGGGCGATGAGGGCACAGATACGCAGTATTTT CAITRVGDEGTDTQYF
TRBJ1-2 TRBD1 TRBV18 many TGTGCCAGCTCACCTGGACAGGATGGCTACACCTTC CASSPGQDGYTF
TRBJ2-1 TRBD2 TRBV30 . TGTGCCTGGAACCGTATAGCGGGGATCTACAATGAGCAGTTCTTC CAWNRIAGIYNEQFF
TRBJ2-3 TRBD2 TRBV6-1 . TGTGCCAGCACCCCCCTACTAGCGGGAGTGTCGGTTAGCACAGATACGCAGTATTTT CASTPLLAGVSVSTDTQYF
TRBJ2-2 . TRBV25-1 few TGTGCCAGCAATGCGGGACTCTCGACTAACACCGGGGAGCTGTTTTTT CASNAGLSTNTGELFF
TRBJ2-2 . TRBV9 . TGTGCCAGCAGCGAAACGCCTAACACCGGGGAGCTGTTTTTT CASSETPNTGELFF
TRBJ1-1 . TRBV7-9 many TGTGCCAGCAGCTTGGGGATCGCTGAAGCTTTCTTT CASSLGIAEAFF
TRBJ1-3 TRBD1 TRBV2 . TGTGCCAGCAGCGCCCGGGACAGGGAATTCAACGTCGGAAACACCATATATTTT CASSARDREFNVGNTIYF
TRBJ2-4 . TRBV20-1 . TGCAGTGCCCGGGGGGCCGAGGGAAACATTCAGTACTTC CSARGAEGNIQYF
TRBJ2-6 . TRBV3-1 . TGTGCCAGCAGCCAAACAGCGGCTGGGGCCAACGTCCTGACTTTC CASSQTAAGANVLTF